The present TCR beta chain was sequenced within a study of shared clonotypes between healthy human individuals. Positively selected for CCR7, the CD45RO-negative cells used as naive CD8 cells excluded terminally differentiated effector memory CD45RA+ cells. Each of the donors was a healthy adult who was HIV-negative and had not had a recent acute infection or vaccination. Sorted-subset replicate PCR reactions were performed with approximately 180 ng DNA, corresponding to tens of thousands of T cell genomes. TCRdb keeps only in-frame clones here, not all; method: immunoSEQ multiplex PCR. The sample has about 820,000 clones; over 90% are singletons. The CDR3 is 15 amino acids. Unmatched junction bases numbered 2, after V lost 2 bases and J lost 4 bases. Germline assignment: CDR1 KGHSH and CDR2 LQKENI.

The rearrangement joins TRBV18 to TRBJ2-1, with 10 nucleotides matching TRBD2. The sequenced sample consisted of naive CD8+ T cells sorted from blood. This sequence originates from a man under 40 in good health. The chain's CDR3 is CASSPGTSDYNEQFF. In DNA, the CDR3 is TGTGCCAGCTCACCAGGGACTAGCGATTACAATGAGCAGTTCTTC.